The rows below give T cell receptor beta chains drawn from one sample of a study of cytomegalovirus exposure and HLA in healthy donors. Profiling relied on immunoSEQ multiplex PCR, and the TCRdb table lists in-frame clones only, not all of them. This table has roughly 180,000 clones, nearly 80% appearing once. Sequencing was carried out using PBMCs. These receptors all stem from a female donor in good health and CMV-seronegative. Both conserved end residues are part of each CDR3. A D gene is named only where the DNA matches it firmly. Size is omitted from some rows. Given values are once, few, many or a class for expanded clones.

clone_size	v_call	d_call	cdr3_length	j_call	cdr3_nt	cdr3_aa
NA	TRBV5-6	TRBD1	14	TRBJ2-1	TGTGCCAGCAGCTATGGGACAGTTTACAATGAGCAGTTCTTC	CASSYGTVYNEQFF
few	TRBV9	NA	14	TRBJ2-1	TGTGCCAGCAGCGTAGAGGGCCGGGGGATTGAGCAGTTCTTC	CASSVEGRGIEQFF
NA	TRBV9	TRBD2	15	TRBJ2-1	TGTGCCAGCAGCGTGACTAGCGGGGGGGCCAATGAGCAGTTCTTC	CASSVTSGGANEQFF
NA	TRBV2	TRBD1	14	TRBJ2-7	TGTGCCAGCAGTGCTGGGACAGGGGGGAACGAGCAGTACTTC	CASSAGTGGNEQYF
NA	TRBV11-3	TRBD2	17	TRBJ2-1	TGTGCCAGCAGCTCCATAGGGGGTCCGGGACTAGCTAATGAGCAGTTCTTC	CASSSIGGPGLANEQFF
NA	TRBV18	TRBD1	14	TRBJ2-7	TGTGCCAGCTCACTCGGACAGGGGAGCTACGAGCAGTACTTC	CASSLGQGSYEQYF
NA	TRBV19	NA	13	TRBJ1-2	TGTGCCAGTAGTTTTGCTGAGGGCTATGGCTACACCTTC	CASSFAEGYGYTF
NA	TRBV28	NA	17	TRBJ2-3	TGTGCCAGCAGTTTCGTTCGTAGGAGGGAGCCCACAGATACGCAGTATTTT	CASSFVRRREPTDTQYF
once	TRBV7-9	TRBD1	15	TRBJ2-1	TGTGCCAGCGCCTCCGGGACAGGAGTTTACAATGAGCAGTTCTTC	CASASGTGVYNEQFF
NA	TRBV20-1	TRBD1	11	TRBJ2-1	TGCGGGGGACAGGGTCCCACCGAGCAGTTCTTC	CGGQGPTEQFF
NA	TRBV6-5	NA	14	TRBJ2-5	TGTGCCAGCAGTTTGGGACTGGGGAGAGAGACCCAGTACTTC	CASSLGLGRETQYF
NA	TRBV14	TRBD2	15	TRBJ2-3	TGTGCCAGCAGCGATTTAGCGGGAAACACAGATACGCAGTATTTT	CASSDLAGNTDTQYF
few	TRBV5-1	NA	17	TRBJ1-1	TGCGCCAGCAGCCCTTTGGGAGGACGTACATTGAACACTGAAGCTTTCTTT	CASSPLGGRTLNTEAFF
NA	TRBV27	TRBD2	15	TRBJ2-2	TGTGCCAGCAGTTCCAGGCGGGAGGGGTCCGGGGAGCTGTTTTTT	CASSSRREGSGELFF
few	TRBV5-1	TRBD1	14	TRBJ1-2	TGCGCCAGCAGTACGACAGGGTTCGGCTATGGCTACACCTTC	CASSTTGFGYGYTF
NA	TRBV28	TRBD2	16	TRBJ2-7	TGTGCCAGCCGGACGGGAGGCCTAACAGGCTTCTACGAGCAGTACTTC	CASRTGGLTGFYEQYF
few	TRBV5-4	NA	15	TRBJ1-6	TGTGCCAGCAGCTTGGATCCAGGGGAATCTTCACCCCTCCACTTT	CASSLDPGESSPLHF
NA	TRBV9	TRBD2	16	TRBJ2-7	TGTGCCAGCAGCGTAGCGGGTAGCGGGAGTATTTACGAGCAGTACTTC	CASSVAGSGSIYEQYF
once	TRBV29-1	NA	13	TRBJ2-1	TGCAGCGTTGTGCCAGCGCCCTACAATGAGCAGTTCTTC	CSVVPAPYNEQFF
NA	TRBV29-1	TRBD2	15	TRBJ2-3	TGCAGCGGCGGACTAGCGGGGGGTCCCACAGATACGCAGTATTTT	CSGGLAGGPTDTQYF
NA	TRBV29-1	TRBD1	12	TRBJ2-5	TGCAGCGTCGGACAGGGGGCAGAGACCCAGTACTTC	CSVGQGAETQYF
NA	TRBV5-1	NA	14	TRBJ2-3	TGCGCCAGCAGCTTGAACGCGATCACAGATACGCAGTATTTT	CASSLNAITDTQYF
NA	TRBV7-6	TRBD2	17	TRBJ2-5	TGTGCCAGCAGACCGGGACTAGCGGGAGTGCCCGGGGAGACCCAGTACTTC	CASRPGLAGVPGETQYF
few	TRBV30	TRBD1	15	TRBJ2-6	TGTGCCTCCCCACAGGGGGCTGGTGGGGCCAACGTCCTGACTTTC	CASPQGAGGANVLTF
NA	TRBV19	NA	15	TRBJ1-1	TGTGCCAGTAGTATGGGGGGAAGGGTCAACACTGAAGCTTTCTTT	CASSMGGRVNTEAFF
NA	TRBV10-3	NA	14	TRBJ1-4	TGTGCCAGCAGAGAAACAGGGTTTGGAGAAAAACTGTTTTTT	CASRETGFGEKLFF
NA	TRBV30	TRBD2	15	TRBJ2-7	TGTGCCTGGAGTGTACGACTAGCTGCCAGTGACGAGCAGTACTTC	CAWSVRLAASDEQYF
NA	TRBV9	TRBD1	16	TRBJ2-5	TGTGCCAGCAGCGCCGGACAGGGGAGGTACCAAGAGACCCAGTACTTC	CASSAGQGRYQETQYF
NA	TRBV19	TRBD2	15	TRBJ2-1	TGTGCCAGCTCTGGCGTGTCTAGCGGCTACAATGAGCAGTTCTTC	CASSGVSSGYNEQFF
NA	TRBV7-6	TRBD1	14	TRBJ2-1	TGTGCCAGCAGCTCTATGGACAGGGCCAATGAGCAGTTCTTC	CASSSMDRANEQFF
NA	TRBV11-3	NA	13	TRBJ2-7	TGTGCCAGCAGCTTAAGGGGAATAGACGAGCAGTACTTC	CASSLRGIDEQYF
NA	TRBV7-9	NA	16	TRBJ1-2	TGTGCCAGCAGTGTACTCAGGGACAAAGCTAACTATGGCTACACCTTC	CASSVLRDKANYGYTF
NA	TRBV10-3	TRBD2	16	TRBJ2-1	TGTGCCATCAGTGACACCGGGACTAGTGGTTACAATGAGCAGTTCTTC	CAISDTGTSGYNEQFF
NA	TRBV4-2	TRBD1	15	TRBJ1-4	TGTGCCAGCAGCGAGACAGGGGGCAACGGTGAAAAACTGTTTTTT	CASSETGGNGEKLFF
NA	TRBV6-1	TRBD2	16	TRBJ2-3	TGTGCCAGCAGTGAACAGGGCGGGGGGATCACAGATACGCAGTATTTT	CASSEQGGGITDTQYF
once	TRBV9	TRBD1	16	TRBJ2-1	TGTGCCAGCAACATTGAGCGAACAGGGGAACGCAGTGAGCAGTTCTTC	CASNIERTGERSEQFF
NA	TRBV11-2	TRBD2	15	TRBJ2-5	TGTGCCAGCAGCGACTGGACTAGCGGGAGAGAGACCCAGTACTTC	CASSDWTSGRETQYF
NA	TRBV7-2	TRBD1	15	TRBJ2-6	TGTGCCAGCAGCAGACAGGGAGCTGGGGCCAACGTCCTGACTTTC	CASSRQGAGANVLTF
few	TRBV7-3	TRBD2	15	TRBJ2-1	TGTGCCAGCAGCTTAGCTAGCGGGAGTCCAAATGAGCAGTTCTTC	CASSLASGSPNEQFF
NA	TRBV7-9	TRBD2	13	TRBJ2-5	TGTGCCAGCAGCCCCCCGGGGGGAGAGACCCAGTACTTC	CASSPPGGETQYF
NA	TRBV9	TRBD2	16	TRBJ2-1	TGTGCCAGCAGCGTACCCATCGCGGGAGGGTGGGATGAGCAGTTCTTC	CASSVPIAGGWDEQFF
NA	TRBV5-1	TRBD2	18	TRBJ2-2	TGCGCCAGCAGCCTCCCGTTTGGGAGCGGGAGGGTTGTCGGGGAGCTGTTTTTT	CASSLPFGSGRVVGELFF